This TCR beta chain was recovered during a study of beta chain features in type 1 diabetes. This clone was counted a few times. Its antigen is unidentified. V was cut by 1 base and J by 1 base, with 10 bases left in between. Germline CDR1 is SGHAT and CDR2 is FQNNGV. There are 15 residues in the CDR3. Expressed TCRB transcripts were sequenced because the entire RNA isolate underwent reverse transcription. There were approximately 3.5 million reads on average in the naive, central memory and regulatory T cell samples. Assay: immunoSEQ multiplex PCR; the TCRdb copy retains only in-frame clones and omits some. Of 350,000 or so clones listed, less than 20% are singletons. Averaging approximately 120 mL, one heparinised blood draw came from each individual donor. Study-level points and caveats: Patients and controls would be equally affected if PCR favored shorter templates.

The clonotype comes from a woman aged 18 to 35 in good health. The sequencing input was naive CD4+ T cells from blood. V is TRBV11-2 and J is TRBJ2-5; no clear D. CDR3 in amino acids: CASSLGATPQETQYF. The DNA for the CDR3 is TGTGCCAGCAGCTTAGGGGCAACTCCCCAAGAGACCCAGTACTTC.